The 11 T cell receptor beta chains below all came from one sample that was sequenced in a study of tumor and adjacent non-tumor tissue in lung cancer (dated by TCRdb to the late 2010s). RNA was isolated from bulk, unsorted tissue, and RNA quality was assessed with a NanoDrop ND-1000 and an Agilent 2100. For the normal lung samples, distant non-tumor tissue was collected more than 3 cm away from the tumor edge. Preparation of the library involved multiplex PCR. Sequencer: Illumina HiSeq 2500. Following protocols modified from ARM-PCR, the researchers constructed TCRbeta libraries through three rounds of nested PCR with primers (Table S4). Starting from the raw public reads, TCRdb applied fastp trimming at Q25, assembled clones with MiXCR and retained in-frame beta chains. Each CDR3 protein appears once, grouped with its most common genes and DNA. This sample is represented by roughly 43,000 distinct CDR3 sequences; around three fifths of them were singletons. The ten largest clones add up to over 40% of the sample.

The sample comprised distant non-tumor lung tissue. These TCRs come from a man aged 50 to 59 with non-small cell lung cancer.

The table lists this clonotype with many counts. A much more abundant neighbour one base away suggests this may be a read error. The V gene is TRBV29-1, the J gene TRBJ2-1; no clear D gene. Trimming left V 6 bases short and J 3 bases short, with 3 bases between. Germline assignment: CDR1 SQVTM and CDR2 ANQGSEA. CDR3 length equals 10 residues. CDR3 region: CSVDYNEQFF. The CDR3 DNA reads TGCAGCGTGGACTACAATGAGCAGTTCTTC.

In regard to this clonotype: No conserved phenylalanine or tryptophan is present at the end of the CDR3, so a read error is the likely explanation. The chain carries TRBV12-5 and TRBJ2-1, with 13 positions matching TRBD2. This CDR3 has 14 residues. Trimming at V came to 6 bases and at J to 9 bases, leaving 5 bases not matched to a gene. Germline CDR1 LGHNT, CDR2 FRNRAP. In nucleotides, the CDR3 is TGTGCTAGTGGAACTAGCGGGGGGGCCAGTGAGCAGTTCTTG. Translated, it gives CASGTSGGASEQFL.

The chain couples TRBV6-1 to TRBJ1-1; D possibly corresponds to TRBD1 (5 bases). Germline V gives CDR1 MNHNS, CDR2 SASEGT. The CDR3 length is 14 residues. The ends were cut back, 5 bases at V and 1 base at J, with 11 bases in the middle. The CDR3 reads CASSPQGRNTEAFF. CDR3 DNA: TGTGCCAGCAGTCCTCAGGGCCGGAACACTGAAGCTTTCTTT.

Note on this clonotype: One end of the junction fails to match germline, which may point to a read error. This chain links TRBV11-2 with TRBJ2-1; tentative D call: TRBD1 (7 bases). This CDR3 region has 15 residues. Germline V gene lookup returns CDR1 SGHAT and CDR2 FQNNGV. The CDR3 loop is CTSSLRDSSYNEEFF. The CDR3 coding sequence is TGTACCAGCAGCTTGCGGGACAGTAGTTACAATGAGGAGTTCTTC.

Comments on this clonotype: Mismatch with germline at one junction end may stem from a read error. This chain connects TRBV6-4 to TRBJ2-3; no clear D. Germline V gene data show CDR1 as MRHNA and CDR2 as SNTAGT. CDR3 length equals 14 residues. The CDR3 coding sequence is TGTGCCAGCAGTAACTCGGGCAGCACTGATACGCAGTATTTT. Protein product: CASSNSGSTDTQYF.

This clonotype has more than one count but fewer than ten. The junction does not match germline at one end; this may be a read error. V and J are TRBV5-1 and TRBJ2-7, with no clear D. The CDR3 is 13 residues long. Looked up from germline, CDR1 is SGHRS and CDR2 is YFSETQ. The CDR3 DNA follows: TGTGCCAGCAGCTTGCATGTCTCCTACGAGCAGTACTTC. This codes for CASSLHVSYEQYF.

Concerning this clonotype: Since the CDR3 does not end with the conserved phenylalanine or tryptophan, this likely comes from a read error. The V call is TRBV29-1, the J call TRBJ2-1; D perhaps matches TRBD1 (5 bases). The CDR3 totals 12 residues. Germline values: CDR1 SQVTM, CDR2 ANQGSEA. In nucleotides, the CDR3 is TGCTGCGCCCGACAGACGATCAGTGAGCAGTTCTCC. Its protein is CCARQTISEQFS.

To note about this clonotype: This may come from a read error, since a much larger clone is one base off. The chain recombines TRBV29-1 with TRBJ2-7, with D possibly TRBD1 on 6 matching bases. The germline CDR1 and CDR2 sequences are SQVTM and ANQGSEA. The CDR3 has 13 residues. V was cut by 5 bases and J by 3 bases, with 14 bases left in between. Written as DNA, the CDR3 is TGCAGCGTTCTCTCGATGACAGGCTACGAGCAGTACTTC. Protein: CSVLSMTGYEQYF.

Comment on this clonotype: Possible read error: a much larger clone is one base away. The rearrangement links TRBV10-3 to TRBJ2-5; possibly TRBD2 for D (5 bases). Germline V gene lookup returns CDR1 ENHRY and CDR2 SYGVKD. CDR3 length equals 14 residues. CDR3 loop: CAFSDGLAQETQYF. CDR3 DNA: TGTGCCTTCAGTGATGGGCTAGCCCAAGAGACCCAGTACTTC.

A word on this clonotype: The conserved phenylalanine or tryptophan normally closing the CDR3 is absent here, so this likely arose from a read error. The chain employs TRBV10-1 and TRBJ2-2; tentatively, D is TRBD2 (5 bases). Germline V CDR1 and CDR2: WNHNN, SYGVQD (reference sequence). The CDR3 length is 14 residues. The CDR3 loop is CASSGGVNTGKLFY. The CDR3 DNA is TGTGCCAGCAGTGGAGGAGTGAACACCGGGAAGCTGTTTTAT.

This clonotype was picked up a small number of times. The chain links TRBV10-2 to TRBJ1-5; D may be TRBD1 (5 bases). This CDR3 is built from 14 residues. Germline CDR1 and CDR2: WSHSY and SAAADI. V lost 6 bases, J lost 7 bases, and 16 bases lay in between. The CDR3 sequence: CASSPRGVSQPQHF. The CDR3 coding sequence is TGCGCCAGCAGCCCAAGAGGGGTGTCGCAGCCCCAGCATTTT.